This T cell receptor beta chain was captured in a study of blood T cell repertoires in COVID-19. Profiled with immunoSEQ multiplex PCR; TCRdb holds only in-frame clones, not every one. Counted here are around 250,000 clones, 85% to 90% occurring once; the ten biggest clones make up 15% to 18%. The clonotype comes from a man between 18 and 29 years old who had recovered from COVID-19. The sequenced sample was PBMCs or T cells enriched from blood (not recorded which).

In DNA, the CDR3 is TGTGCCACGACAGGGGACCCAGGGGTTGGCTACACCTTC. Its translation: CATTGDPGVGYTF. The chain is built from TRBV25-1 and TRBJ1-2; 8 nucleotides match TRBD1. The germline V gene has CDR1 MGHDK and CDR2 SYGVNS. The junction had 11 bases not matched to a gene; V was cut back by 10 bases and J by 7 bases. The CDR3 extends over 13 amino acids.